The 12 T cell receptor beta chains below all came from one sample that was sequenced in a study of CD8 T cells in ankylosing spondylitis. Study-level findings and limits: Characteristic, it appeared, of ankylosing spondylitis blood was a TCR beta motif of eight or nine highly homologous variants.

MiXCR, applied by TCRdb to the 5' RACE reads, yields one record per CDR3 protein. The sample contains about 220,000 distinct CDR3 sequences, more than 5.5% of which appear only once. What these receptors recognize is not known. The specimen was blood, either unsorted or a sorted T cell fraction (not recorded which). The receptors were sampled from a male donor with ankylosing spondylitis.

This clonotype was counted at least ten times. The V call is TRBV29-1, the J call TRBJ2-1; D remains unclear. V shed 7 bases and J shed 12 bases, with 19 bases lying between them. The germline gives CDR1 SQVTM, CDR2 ANQGSEA. The CDR3 length is 12 residues. CDR3 coding DNA: TGCAGCGCGCTCTCCGGGTTGCATGGGCAGTTCTTC. Amino acid sequence: CSALSGLHGQFF.

This clonotype was counted ten times or more. The gene calls are TRBV10-3 and TRBJ2-7; tentative D call: TRBD1 (6 bases). Germline CDR1 reads ENHRY; CDR2 reads SYGVKD. The CDR3 spans 15 residues. Between the trimmed V and J ends, which lost 6 bases and 3 bases, there was a span of 18 bases. The chain's CDR3 is CAIRDAGTPNYEQYF. DNA of the CDR3: TGTGCCATCAGGGATGCCGGGACACCCAACTACGAGCAGTACTTC.

Only a few counts were recorded for this clonotype. This chain links TRBV3-1 with TRBJ2-7; D not resolved. With 0 bases removed from V and 2 bases from J, the gap between germline ends came to 11 bases. Looked up from germline, CDR1 is LGHDT and CDR2 is YNNKEL (reference sequence). The CDR3 totals 15 residues. The chain's CDR3 is CASSQDTALTYEQYF. The CDR3 DNA follows: TGTGCCAGCAGCCAAGACACAGCGCTTACCTACGAGCAGTACTTC.

This clonotype showed up many times. The chain joins TRBV6-2 or TRBV6-3 to TRBJ2-1, with D maybe TRBD2 (7 bases). The CDR3 covers 16 residues. Germline lookup yields CDR1 MNHEY and CDR2 SVGEGT. Trimming stripped 5 bases from V and 4 bases from J, with 18 bases between. The CDR3 is CASSPLSGGNYNEQFF. The CDR3 nucleotides are TGTGCCAGCAGTCCCCTTTCGGGGGGCAATTACAATGAGCAGTTCTTC.

This clonotype was detected a few times. This rearrangement joins TRBV27 to TRBJ2-3, with D possibly TRBD2 on 6 matching bases. The CDR3 has 14 amino acids. Germline V lookup: CDR1 MNHEY, CDR2 SMNVEV (reference sequence). V was clipped by 10 bases and J by 1 base, with 15 bases between them. The chain's CDR3 is CAIPPGDRTDTQYF. The DNA for the CDR3 is TGTGCCATCCCGCCGGGGGACCGCACAGATACGCAGTATTTT.

This clonotype was counted ten times or more. The chain couples TRBV27 to TRBJ2-5, with D tentatively TRBD2 (5 bases). Trimming left V 4 bases short and J 2 bases short, with 14 bases between. This CDR3 contains 15 residues. Germline V lookup: CDR1 MNHEY, CDR2 SMNVEV (reference sequence). CDR3 nucleotides: TGTGCCAGCAGTTCGCTATCCGGGATACAAGAGACCCAGTACTTC. Protein sequence: CASSSLSGIQETQYF.

Ten or more counts support this clonotype. This chain links TRBV7-9 with TRBJ1-1; perhaps TRBD1 as D (6 bases). The V gene's germline CDR1 is SEHNR and CDR2 FQNEAQ (reference sequence). V was cut by 5 bases and J by 14 bases, with 15 bases left in between. This CDR3 is 11 amino acids long. The CDR3 DNA sequence: TGTGCCAGCAGCATGGACAGAATTCAGTTCTTT. It yields the protein CASSMDRIQFF.

This sequence joins TRBV11-2 and TRBJ2-5; D might be TRBD2 (6 bases). V was trimmed by 5 bases and J by 4 bases, leaving 17 bases between them. CDR3 length: 15 residues. CDR1 is SGHAT, CDR2 FQNNGV, per germline. Here the CDR3 DNA reads TGTGCCAGCAGCCCCCGGGACTCACGCCGAGAGACCCAGTACTTC. It encodes CASSPRDSRRETQYF.

This clonotype was seen at least ten times. This chain connects TRBV4-3 to TRBJ2-1; TRBD1 aligns across 7 bases. The ends lost 1 base at V and 2 bases at J; junction bases unmatched: 2. The CDR3 totals 15 residues. Germline V gene lookup returns CDR1 LGHNA and CDR2 YSLEER. CDR3 protein: CASSQVQGTYNEQFF. In DNA, the CDR3 is TGCGCCAGCAGCCAAGTACAGGGGACCTACAATGAGCAGTTCTTC.

This chain connects TRBV7-8 to TRBJ2-3; D unresolved. Trimming stripped 0 bases from V and 7 bases from J, with 8 bases between. The CDR3 runs 13 residues. Germline lookup yields CDR1 SGHVS and CDR2 FQNEAQ. CDR3 DNA sequence: TGTGCCAGCAGCTTAGCGATGGGTTATACGCAGTATTTT. This encodes CASSLAMGYTQYF. Using reference TRBV7-8 and TRBJ2-3 for the parts outside the CDR3, the full variable domain is GAGVSQSPRYKVAKRGQDVALRCDPISGHVSLFWYQQALGQGPEFLTYFQNEAQLDKSGLPSDRFFAERPEGSVSTLKIQRTQQEDSAVYLCASSLAMGYTQYFGPGTRLTVL.

This clonotype was detected many times. The V gene is TRBV12-3 or TRBV12-4, the J gene TRBJ2-7; 8 nucleotides line up with TRBD1. Trimming at V came to 5 bases and at J to 3 bases, leaving 9 bases not matched to a gene. There are 15 residues in the CDR3. CDR3 region: CASSLGTGPHYEQYF. DNA of the CDR3: TGTGCCAGCAGTCTCGGGACAGGCCCGCACTACGAGCAGTACTTC.

This clonotype occurred many times. The genes are TRBV14 and TRBJ1-4; D unclear. CDR1 SGHDN and CDR2 FVKESK come from the germline V gene. Deletions cut 8 bases from V and 4 bases from J, with 8 bases between. The CDR3 runs to 12 residues. CDR3 nucleotide sequence: TGTGCCAGCGCACAGCATAATGAAAAACTGTTTTTT. Its protein is CASAQHNEKLFF.